These 2 T cell receptor beta chains came from one sample sequenced in a study of T cell responses to AZD1222 COVID-19 vaccine listed by TCRdb under 2021. Libraries were built with the immunoSEQ multiplex PCR assay. TCRdb retrieved this table from immuneACCESS and kept in-frame rearrangements only. Not all clones are present; in checked studies, unresolved V genes account for under half, and no reason is known for the remainder. The sample table shows roughly 200,000 clones, and 85% to 90% are seen once. Of the sample, over 6% is held by the ten largest clones. What this sample's time point label stands for: baseline before first vaccination. This specimen was peripheral blood, taken on day 0 of AZD1222 vaccination. The receptors originated from an adult in good health.

The chain recombines TRBV5-1 with TRBJ1-2; 9 nucleotides align to TRBD1. The CDR3 runs to 15 residues. In germline, CDR1 is SGHRS, CDR2 YFSETQ. V dropped 7 bases and J dropped 4; count of bases not matched to a gene: 11. This CDR3 is CASQQGAGSSYGYTF. In DNA form, the CDR3 reads TGCGCCAGCCAACAGGGGGCTGGTAGTTCCTATGGCTACACCTTC.

The chain links TRBV10-3 to TRBJ1-1; TRBD1 aligns across 7 bases. This CDR3 has 16 residues. Losses at the gene ends were 0 bases for V and 0 bases for J; bases not matched to a gene: 4. The germline gives CDR1 ENHRY, CDR2 SYGVKD. The CDR3: CAISESKGAMNTEAFF. CDR3 nucleotide sequence: TGTGCCATCAGTGAGTCGAAGGGGGCCATGAACACTGAAGCTTTCTTT.